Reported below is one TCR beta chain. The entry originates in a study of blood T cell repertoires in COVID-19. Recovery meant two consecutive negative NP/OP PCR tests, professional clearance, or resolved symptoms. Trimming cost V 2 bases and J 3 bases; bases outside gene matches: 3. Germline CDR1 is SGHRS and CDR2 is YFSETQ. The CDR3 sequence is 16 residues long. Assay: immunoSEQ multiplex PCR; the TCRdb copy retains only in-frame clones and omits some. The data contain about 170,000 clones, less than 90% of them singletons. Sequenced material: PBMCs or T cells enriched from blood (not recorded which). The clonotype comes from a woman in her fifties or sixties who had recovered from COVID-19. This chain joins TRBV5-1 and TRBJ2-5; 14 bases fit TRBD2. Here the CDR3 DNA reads TGCGCCAGCAGCTTCAGACTAGCGGGGGGGAAAGAGACCCAGTACTTC. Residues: CASSFRLAGGKETQYF. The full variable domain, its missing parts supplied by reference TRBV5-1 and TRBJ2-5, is KAGVTQTPRYLIKTRGQQVTLSCSPISGHRSVSWYQQTPGQGLQFLFEYFSETQRNKGNFPGRFSGRQFSNSRSEMNVSTLELGDSALYLCASSFRLAGGKETQYFGPGTRLLVL.